Listed below are T cell receptor beta chains from one sample, sequenced in a study of metastatic and nonmetastatic thyroid tumors. TCRdb reprocessed the PCR reads using MiXCR. Of some 83,000 clones in the sample, around 12% are singletons; the top ten hold around 10%. Sequences were obtained from tumor tissue. The receptor set was obtained from a female donor with papillary thyroid cancer or a benign thyroid nodule (not recorded which). Some clones in this sample may be carry-over from other donors' samples. CDR3s include the opening cysteine and the closing phenylalanine or tryptophan. The D gene is left open where the match is weak. Size tells how often a clone was seen (once, few, many) or the class of an expanded clone, and some rows leave it out.

J: TRBJ1-1; V: TRBV20-1; size: many; D: NA; DNA: TGCAGTGCTAGCGCGAGGTTGAACACTGAAGCTTTCTTT; CDR3: CSASARLNTEAFF
J: TRBJ2-7; V: TRBV20-1; size: NA; D: TRBD2; DNA: TGCAGTGCTCCAAGACTAGCGTTAGGCCCAGCTACGAGCTACGAGCAGTACTTC; CDR3: CSAPRLALGPATSYEQYF
J: TRBJ2-2; V: TRBV5-1; size: many; D: TRBD1; DNA: TGCGCCAGCAGCTTTAGGACAGGATCGAACACCGGGGAGCTGTTTTTT; CDR3: CASSFRTGSNTGELFF
J: TRBJ2-4; V: TRBV11-2; size: NA; D: NA; DNA: TGTGCCAGCAGCTGGGGGGACAGAAACATTCAGTACTTC; CDR3: CASSWGDRNIQYF
J: TRBJ2-3; V: TRBV15; size: NA; D: NA; DNA: TGTGCCACCAGCTCCGGCGGAACTAGCACAGATACGCAGTATTTT; CDR3: CATSSGGTSTDTQYF
J: TRBJ2-7; V: TRBV20-1; size: many; D: NA; DNA: TGCATGTTACAGGGTACCTACGAGCAGTACTTC; CDR3: CMLQGTYEQYF
J: TRBJ2-2; V: TRBV7-3; size: many; D: NA; DNA: TGTGCCAGCAGTTCCCAGGGCACCGGGGAGCTGTTTTTT; CDR3: CASSSQGTGELFF
J: TRBJ2-3; V: TRBV11-1; size: NA; D: NA; DNA: TGTGCCAGCAGCGTAAAAGGGAGCCCGGCTAGCACAGATACGCAGTACTTT; CDR3: CASSVKGSPASTDTQYF
J: TRBJ2-7; V: TRBV11-2; size: NA; D: TRBD2; DNA: TGTGCCAGCAGCTTAGTACGTTTGACTAGCTGCAGCTCCTACGAGCAGTACTTC; CDR3: CASSLVRLTSCSSYEQYF
J: TRBJ1-1; V: TRBV19; size: NA; D: TRBD1; DNA: TGTGCCAGTAGGATCGTACAGGGGATGAACACTGAAGCTTTCTTT; CDR3: CASRIVQGMNTEAFF
J: TRBJ2-1; V: TRBV7-9; size: NA; D: NA; DNA: TGTGCCAGCAGCAGACCCAGGGACAATGAGCAGTTCTTC; CDR3: CASSRPRDNEQFF
J: TRBJ2-2; V: TRBV12-3/TRBV12-4; size: many; D: NA; DNA: TGTGCCCACAGGGGGGGGAACACCGGGGAGCTGTTTTTT; CDR3: CAHRGGNTGELFF
J: TRBJ2-3; V: TRBV10-3; size: few; D: NA; DNA: TGTGCCATCAGTGAAGGGTCATATACGCAGTATTTT; CDR3: CAISEGSYTQYF
J: TRBJ1-2; V: TRBV15; size: few; D: NA; DNA: TGTGCCACCAGCAGAGATGGAGCGGGGTACTATGGCTACACCTTC; CDR3: CATSRDGAGYYGYTF
J: TRBJ2-7; V: TRBV19; size: many; D: NA; DNA: TGTGCCAGTAGGAATTCGAATAGCGGAACCTACGAGCAGTACTTC; CDR3: CASRNSNSGTYEQYF
J: TRBJ1-4; V: TRBV2; size: many; D: NA; DNA: TGTGCCAGCAGTGAAGCGCTGGGGGCTAATGAAAAACTGTTTTTT; CDR3: CASSEALGANEKLFF
J: TRBJ2-1; V: TRBV3-1; size: many; D: TRBD2; DNA: TGTGCCAGCAGCCAGTGGACTAGCTCCTACAATGAGCAGTTCTTC; CDR3: CASSQWTSSYNEQFF
J: TRBJ1-1; V: TRBV10-2; size: many; D: NA; DNA: TGCGCCAGCAGTGAGTCGAGGACCTTCGAAGCTTTCTTT; CDR3: CASSESRTFEAFF
J: TRBJ1-2; V: TRBV28; size: many; D: TRBD1; DNA: TGTGCCAGCAGAACAATGAGCTCGGGACAGAGCATATATGGCTACACCTTC; CDR3: CASRTMSSGQSIYGYTF
J: TRBJ1-1; V: TRBV6-1; size: NA; D: TRBD1; DNA: TGTGCCAGCAGCCGACAGGGAAGCACTGAAGCTTTCTTT; CDR3: CASSRQGSTEAFF
J: TRBJ2-1; V: TRBV10-2; size: many; D: NA; DNA: TGCGCCAGCAGTCTAACAGGGTGGACACACAATGAGCAGTTCTTC; CDR3: CASSLTGWTHNEQFF
J: TRBJ2-3; V: TRBV6-2/TRBV6-3; size: NA; D: TRBD1; DNA: TGTGCCAGTAGTTACCGTAGGGACAGGTGGGGCACAATCACAGATACGCAGTATTTT; CDR3: CASSYRRDRWGTITDTQYF
J: TRBJ2-1; V: TRBV5-1; size: many; D: NA; DNA: TGCGCCAGCAGCACAGGGGGGGGCGCTTCCTACAATGAGCAGTTCTTC; CDR3: CASSTGGGASYNEQFF
J: TRBJ2-1; V: TRBV7-3; size: many; D: NA; DNA: TGTGCCAGCAGCACCTCTAGGAATGAGCAGTTCTTC; CDR3: CASSTSRNEQFF
J: TRBJ2-5; V: TRBV12-5; size: many; D: TRBD1; DNA: TGTGCTAGTGGTTTGGTCTTTCCGGGACAGGGGAAGACCCAGTACTTC; CDR3: CASGLVFPGQGKTQYF
J: TRBJ2-1; V: TRBV10-3; size: many; D: TRBD2; DNA: TGTGCCATCAGTGAGGGACTAGCCCTTTCCAATGAGCAGTTCTTC; CDR3: CAISEGLALSNEQFF
J: TRBJ2-7; V: TRBV11-2; size: NA; D: NA; DNA: TGTGCCAGCAGCTTAGGACTAGGAGGGTACGAGCAGTACTTC; CDR3: CASSLGLGGYEQYF
J: TRBJ2-7; V: TRBV5-1; size: NA; D: NA; DNA: TGCGCCAGCAGTCGTTACGGTGGACATGGGGTCTCCGAGCAGTACTTC; CDR3: CASSRYGGHGVSEQYF